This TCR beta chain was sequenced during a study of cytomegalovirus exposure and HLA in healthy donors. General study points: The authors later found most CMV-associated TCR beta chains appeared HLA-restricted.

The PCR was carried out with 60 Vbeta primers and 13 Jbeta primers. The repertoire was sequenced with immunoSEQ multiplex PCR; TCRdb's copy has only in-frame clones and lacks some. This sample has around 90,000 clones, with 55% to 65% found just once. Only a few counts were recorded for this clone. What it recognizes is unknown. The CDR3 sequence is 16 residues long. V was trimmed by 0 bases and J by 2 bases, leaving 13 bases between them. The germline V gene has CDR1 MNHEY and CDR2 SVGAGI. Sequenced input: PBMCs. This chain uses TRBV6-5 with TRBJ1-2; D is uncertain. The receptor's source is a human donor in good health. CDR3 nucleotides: TGTGCCAGCAGTTACTCGATTGAGGATCCCAACTATGGCTACACCTTC. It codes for CASSYSIEDPNYGYTF.